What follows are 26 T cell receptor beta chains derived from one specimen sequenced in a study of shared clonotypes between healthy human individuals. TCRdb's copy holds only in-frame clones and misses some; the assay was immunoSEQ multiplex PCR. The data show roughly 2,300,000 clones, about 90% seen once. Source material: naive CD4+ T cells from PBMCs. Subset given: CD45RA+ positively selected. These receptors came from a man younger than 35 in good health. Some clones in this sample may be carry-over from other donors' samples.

CDR3 in DNA: TGTGCCAGCAGCGGGCACCTTAGGGGAAGCTCCTACAATGAGCAGTTCTTC. This encodes CASSGHLRGSSYNEQFF. J is TRBJ2-1 and V is TRBV9; tentatively, D is TRBD1 (5 bases). CDR3 size: 17 residues. V lost 3 bases to trimming and J lost 0 bases, with 16 bases between them. The germline gives CDR1 SGDLS, CDR2 YYNGEE.

The CDR3 bases are TGTGCCAGCAGCCAAGGACAGGAGGGCTACACCTTC. Its protein product is CASSQGQEGYTF. The chain carries TRBV28 and TRBJ1-2; 7 bases map to TRBD1. Per the germline V gene, CDR1 is MDHEN and CDR2 is SYDVKM. The junction had 6 bases not matched to a gene; V was cut back by 6 bases and J by 8 bases. CDR3 size: 12 residues.

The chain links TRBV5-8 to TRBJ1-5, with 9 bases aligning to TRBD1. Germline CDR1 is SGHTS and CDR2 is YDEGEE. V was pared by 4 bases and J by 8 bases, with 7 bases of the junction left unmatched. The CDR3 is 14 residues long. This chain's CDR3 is CASSAGQGMEPQHF. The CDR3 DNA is TGTGCCAGCAGCGCGGGACAGGGAATGGAGCCCCAGCATTTT.

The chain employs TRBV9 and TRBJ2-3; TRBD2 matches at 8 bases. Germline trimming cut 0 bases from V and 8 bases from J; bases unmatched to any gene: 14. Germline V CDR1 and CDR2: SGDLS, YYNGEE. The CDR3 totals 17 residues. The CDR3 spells CASSVDGGASGRGTQYF. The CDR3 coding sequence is TGTGCCAGCAGCGTAGATGGTGGGGCTAGCGGGCGAGGTACGCAGTATTTT.

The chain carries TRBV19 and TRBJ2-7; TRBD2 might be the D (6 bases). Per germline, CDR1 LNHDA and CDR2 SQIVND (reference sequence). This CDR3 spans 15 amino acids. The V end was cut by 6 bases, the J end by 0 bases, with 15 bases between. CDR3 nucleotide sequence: TGTGCCAGTAGCGTTATTAAGGGAGGCTCCTACGAGCAGTACTTC. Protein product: CASSVIKGGSYEQYF.

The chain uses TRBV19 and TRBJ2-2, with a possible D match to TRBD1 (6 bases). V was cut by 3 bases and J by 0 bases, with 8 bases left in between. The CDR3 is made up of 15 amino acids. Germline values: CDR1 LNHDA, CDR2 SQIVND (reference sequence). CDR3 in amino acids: CASSMSGANTGELFF. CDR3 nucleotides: TGTGCCAGTAGTATGTCAGGGGCGAACACCGGGGAGCTGTTTTTT.

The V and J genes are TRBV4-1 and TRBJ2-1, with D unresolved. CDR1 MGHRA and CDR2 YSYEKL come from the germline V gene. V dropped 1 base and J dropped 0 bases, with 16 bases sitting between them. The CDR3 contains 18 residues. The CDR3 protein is CASSQGALLLSSYNEQFF. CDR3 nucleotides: TGCGCCAGCAGCCAAGGTGCCCTACTGCTGAGCTCCTACAATGAGCAGTTCTTC.

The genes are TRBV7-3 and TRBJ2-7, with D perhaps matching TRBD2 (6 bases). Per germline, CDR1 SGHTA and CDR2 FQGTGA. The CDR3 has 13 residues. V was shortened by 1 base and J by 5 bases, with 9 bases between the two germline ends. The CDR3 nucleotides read TGTGCCAGCAGCTTAAACCCGGGGGACGAGCAGTACTTC. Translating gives CASSLNPGDEQYF.

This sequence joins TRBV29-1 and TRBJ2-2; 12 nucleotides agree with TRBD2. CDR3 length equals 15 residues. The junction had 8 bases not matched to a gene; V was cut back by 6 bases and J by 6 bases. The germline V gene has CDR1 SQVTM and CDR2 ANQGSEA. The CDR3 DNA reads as TGCAGCGTCCAGCGACTAGCGGGAGTACCCGGGGAGCTGTTTTTT. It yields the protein CSVQRLAGVPGELFF.

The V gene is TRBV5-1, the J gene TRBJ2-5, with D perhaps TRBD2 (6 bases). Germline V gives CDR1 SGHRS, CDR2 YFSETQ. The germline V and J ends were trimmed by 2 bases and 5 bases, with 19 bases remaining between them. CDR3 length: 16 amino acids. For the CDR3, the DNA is TGCGCCAGCAGCTTAACACCAGTAGCGGCGGGTGAGACCCAGTACTTC. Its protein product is CASSLTPVAAGETQYF. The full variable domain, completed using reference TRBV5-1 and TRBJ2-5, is KAGVTQTPRYLIKTRGQQVTLSCSPISGHRSVSWYQQTPGQGLQFLFEYFSETQRNKGNFPGRFSGRQFSNSRSEMNVSTLELGDSALYLCASSLTPVAAGETQYFGPGTRLLVL.

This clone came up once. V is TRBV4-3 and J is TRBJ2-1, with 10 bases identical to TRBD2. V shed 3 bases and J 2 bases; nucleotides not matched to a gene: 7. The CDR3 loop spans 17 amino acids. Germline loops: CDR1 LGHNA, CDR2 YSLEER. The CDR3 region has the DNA TGCGCCAGCAGCCAGAGGCCCGGGACTAGCGCCTACAATGAGCAGTTCTTC. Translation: CASSQRPGTSAYNEQFF.

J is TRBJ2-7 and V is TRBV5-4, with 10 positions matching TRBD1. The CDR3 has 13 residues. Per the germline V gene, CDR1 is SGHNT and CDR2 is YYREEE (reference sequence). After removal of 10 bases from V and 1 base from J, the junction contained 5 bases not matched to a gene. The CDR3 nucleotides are TGTGCCCAAGGGGACAGGGGATCCTACGAGCAGTACTTC. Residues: CAQGDRGSYEQYF.

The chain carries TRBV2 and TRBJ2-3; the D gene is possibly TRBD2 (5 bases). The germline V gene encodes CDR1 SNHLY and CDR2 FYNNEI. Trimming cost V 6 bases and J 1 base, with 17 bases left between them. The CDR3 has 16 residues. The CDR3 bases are TGTGCCAGCAGGAGAGGGCCGGCCCGTGGCACAGATACGCAGTATTTT. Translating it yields CASRRGPARGTDTQYF.

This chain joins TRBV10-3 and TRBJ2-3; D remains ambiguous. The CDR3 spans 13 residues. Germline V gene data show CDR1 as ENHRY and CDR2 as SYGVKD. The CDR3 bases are TGTGCGATCTCGGAGACTTCCACAGATACGCAGTATTTT. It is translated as CAISETSTDTQYF.

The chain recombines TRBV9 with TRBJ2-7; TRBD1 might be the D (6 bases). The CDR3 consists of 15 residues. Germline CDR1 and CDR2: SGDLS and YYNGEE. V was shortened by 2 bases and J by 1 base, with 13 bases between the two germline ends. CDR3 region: CASSVGQLKSYEQYF. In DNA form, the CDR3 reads TGTGCCAGCAGCGTCGGACAGTTGAAGTCCTACGAGCAGTACTTC.

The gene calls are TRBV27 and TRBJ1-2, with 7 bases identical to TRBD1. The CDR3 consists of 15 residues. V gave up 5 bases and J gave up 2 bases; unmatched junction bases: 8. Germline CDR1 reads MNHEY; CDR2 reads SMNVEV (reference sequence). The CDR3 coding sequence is TGTGCCAGCAGTCCAACAGGGGCCAACAACTATGGCTACACCTTC. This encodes CASSPTGANNYGYTF.

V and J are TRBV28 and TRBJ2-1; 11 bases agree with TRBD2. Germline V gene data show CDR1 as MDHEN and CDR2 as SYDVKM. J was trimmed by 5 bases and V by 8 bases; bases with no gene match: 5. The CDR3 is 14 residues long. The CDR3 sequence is CASQTSGIHNEQFF. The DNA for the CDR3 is TGTGCCAGCCAGACTAGCGGGATTCACAATGAGCAGTTCTTC.

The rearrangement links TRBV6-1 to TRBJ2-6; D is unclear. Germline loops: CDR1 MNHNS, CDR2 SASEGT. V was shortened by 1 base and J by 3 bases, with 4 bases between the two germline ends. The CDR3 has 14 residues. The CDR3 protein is CASSEGYGANVLTF. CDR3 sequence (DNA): TGTGCCAGCAGTGAAGGTTATGGGGCCAACGTCCTGACTTTC.

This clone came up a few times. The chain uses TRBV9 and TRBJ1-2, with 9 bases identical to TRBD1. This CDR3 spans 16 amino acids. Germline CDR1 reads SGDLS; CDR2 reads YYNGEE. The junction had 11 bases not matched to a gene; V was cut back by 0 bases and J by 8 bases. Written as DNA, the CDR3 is TGTGCCAGCAGCGTAGCTGAGGGGGGACAGGGTTCCGGCTACACCTTC. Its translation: CASSVAEGGQGSGYTF.

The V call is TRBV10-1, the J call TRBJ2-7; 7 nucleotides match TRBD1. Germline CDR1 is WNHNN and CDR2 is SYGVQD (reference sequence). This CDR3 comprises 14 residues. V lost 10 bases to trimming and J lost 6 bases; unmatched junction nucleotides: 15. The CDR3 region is CAKQTGTSTCEQYF. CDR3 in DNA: TGCGCCAAACAGACAGGGACCTCCACCTGCGAGCAGTACTTC.

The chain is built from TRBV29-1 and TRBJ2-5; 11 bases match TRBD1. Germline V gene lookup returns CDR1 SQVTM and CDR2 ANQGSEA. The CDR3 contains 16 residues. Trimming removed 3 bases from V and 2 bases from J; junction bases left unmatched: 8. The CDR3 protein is CSVEGDRGIRQETQYF. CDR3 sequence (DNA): TGCAGCGTTGAGGGGGACAGGGGGATACGGCAAGAGACCCAGTACTTC.

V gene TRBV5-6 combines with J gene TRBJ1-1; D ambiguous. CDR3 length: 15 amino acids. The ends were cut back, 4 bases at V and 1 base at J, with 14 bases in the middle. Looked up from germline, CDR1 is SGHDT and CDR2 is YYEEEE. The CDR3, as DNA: TGTGCCAGCAGCCCTAAACTGTCGACGAACACTGAAGCTTTCTTT. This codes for CASSPKLSTNTEAFF.

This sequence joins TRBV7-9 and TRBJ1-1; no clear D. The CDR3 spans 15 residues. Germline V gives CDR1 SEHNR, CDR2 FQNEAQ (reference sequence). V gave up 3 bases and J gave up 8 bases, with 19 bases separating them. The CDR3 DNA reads TGTGCCAGCAGCTTCGGACCGCTCGTAGCCCGAGAAGCTTTCTTT. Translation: CASSFGPLVAREAFF.

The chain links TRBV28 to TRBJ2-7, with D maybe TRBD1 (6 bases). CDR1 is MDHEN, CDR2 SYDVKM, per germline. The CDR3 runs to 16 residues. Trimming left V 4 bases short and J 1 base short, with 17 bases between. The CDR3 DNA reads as TGTGCCAGCAGTTCCCCGTTTTCAGGGGTTTCCTACGAGCAGTACTTC. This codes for CASSSPFSGVSYEQYF.

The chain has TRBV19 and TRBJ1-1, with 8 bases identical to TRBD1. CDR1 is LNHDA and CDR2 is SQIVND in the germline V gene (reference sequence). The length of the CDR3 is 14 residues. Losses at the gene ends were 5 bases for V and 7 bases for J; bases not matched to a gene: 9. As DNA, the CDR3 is TGTGCCAGTAGTCCAGGGGGCGACCGATTTGAAGCTTTCTTT. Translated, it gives CASSPGGDRFEAFF.

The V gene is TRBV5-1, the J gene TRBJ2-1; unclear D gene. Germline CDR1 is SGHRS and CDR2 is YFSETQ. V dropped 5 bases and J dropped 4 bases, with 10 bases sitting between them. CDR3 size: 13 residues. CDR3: CASRAVDYNEQFF. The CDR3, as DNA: TGCGCCAGCAGGGCGGTAGATTACAATGAGCAGTTCTTC.